The 30 T cell receptor beta chains given below trace back to one sample, sequenced in a study of response to subunit inactivated influenza vaccine. A single record per CDR3 protein comes from TCRdb applying MiXCR to the RT-PCR reads. The sample lists approximately 530,000 distinct CDR3 sequences; approximately 7.8% were seen once. The sequencing used PBMCs from blood, collected approximately 25 months after vaccination. Receptors were obtained from a man between 50 and 69 years old who received an inactivated influenza vaccine.

This clonotype turned up a few times. V and J are TRBV4-1 and TRBJ1-4; the D is unclear. From germline, CDR1 is MGHRA and CDR2 YSYEKL. Trimming took off 6 bases at V and 0 bases at J, with 14 bases between the two ends. This CDR3 comprises 16 residues. As DNA, the CDR3 is TGCGCCAGCAGGTTCGGTCCGGGTGCAACTAATGAAAAACTGTTTTTT. Translating it yields CASRFGPGATNEKLFF.

V and J are TRBV11-1 and TRBJ2-2; D is unresolved. Germline V lookup: CDR1 SGHAT, CDR2 FQDESV (reference sequence). The germline V and J ends were trimmed by 5 bases and 1 base, with 20 bases remaining between them. The CDR3 is 18 amino acids. Written as DNA, the CDR3 is TGTGCCAGCAGCGCAACCGATTTTTGGCGAAGGAACACCGGGGAGCTGTTTTTT. This gives the protein CASSATDFWRRNTGELFF.

The chain links TRBV11-2 to TRBJ2-7; D possibly uses TRBD1 or TRBD2 (5 bases each). Germline CDR1 SGHAT, CDR2 FQNNGV. The V gene lost 5 bases and the J gene lost 2 bases, with 16 bases spanning the gap. The CDR3 is made up of 15 amino acids. CDR3 in amino acids: CASSQIKGRAYEQYF. In DNA, the CDR3 is TGTGCCAGCAGCCAGATTAAGGGACGGGCCTACGAGCAGTACTTC.

This clonotype was detected a few times. V usage is TRBV10-3 and J usage is TRBJ1-5; D uncertain. The V gene's germline CDR1 is ENHRY and CDR2 SYGVKD. The V and J ends lost 2 bases and 7 bases respectively, with 6 bases between them. The CDR3 totals 12 residues. The CDR3 spells CAISEGYQPQHF. The CDR3 region has the DNA TGTGCCATCAGTGAGGGGTACCAGCCCCAGCATTTT.

This clonotype has a count of ten or more. The chain uses TRBV20-1 and TRBJ2-2; no definite D call. The CDR3 loop spans 14 amino acids. Germline CDR1 DFQATT, CDR2 SNEGSKA (reference sequence). V was clipped by 4 bases and J by 6 bases, with 15 bases between them. The CDR3 DNA reads TGCAGTGCTATAAGTCAGCCAGGTCCCGGGGAGCTGTTTTTT. This gives the protein CSAISQPGPGELFF.

This chain links TRBV23-1 with TRBJ2-7; D is undetermined. TRBV23-1 is reported as an ORF; its role is uncertain. The length of the CDR3 is 13 residues. V shed 10 bases and J shed 3 bases, with 16 bases lying between them. The CDR3 spells CATRPQWSYEQYF. The CDR3 coding sequence is TGCGCCACCCGGCCTCAGTGGAGCTACGAGCAGTACTTC.

This clonotype has ten or more counts. J is TRBJ1-3 and V is TRBV15, with a tentative D call TRBD1 (5 bases). CDR3 length: 18 residues. Between the trimmed V and J ends, which lost 5 bases and 0 bases, there was a span of 20 bases. Per the germline V gene, CDR1 is LNHNV and CDR2 is YYDKDF (reference sequence). CDR3 amino acids: CATSSARDRRFSGNTIYF. The CDR3, as DNA: TGTGCCACCAGCTCAGCCCGGGACCGCCGTTTCTCTGGAAACACCATATATTTT.

J is TRBJ2-7 and V is TRBV27, with 7 bases that match TRBD1. Germline CDR1 is MNHEY and CDR2 is SMNVEV (reference sequence). The CDR3 is 15 residues long. J lost 7 bases, V lost 6 bases, and 15 bases had no gene match. For the CDR3, the DNA is TGTGCCAGCAGCGCTACCGGGACAGAGTACGGGGAGCAGTACTTC. Amino acid sequence: CASSATGTEYGEQYF.

This clonotype came up many times. The rearrangement links TRBV4-3 to TRBJ1-6; TRBD1 matches at 7 bases. CDR1 is LGHNA and CDR2 is YSLEER in the germline V gene. The CDR3 sequence is 16 residues long. V lost 0 bases, J lost 7 bases, and 6 bases stayed unmatched. The CDR3 region is CASSQDNDRVNSPLHF. The CDR3 DNA sequence: TGCGCCAGCAGCCAAGATAACGACAGGGTCAATTCACCCCTCCACTTT.

This clonotype was counted many times. The chain couples TRBV7-2 to TRBJ2-7; D is unresolved. V was shortened by 0 bases and J by 0 bases, with 9 bases between the two germline ends. The V gene's germline CDR1 is SGHTA and CDR2 FQGNSA. There are 15 residues in the CDR3. CDR3 region: CASSLAQASSYEQYF. The CDR3 DNA sequence: TGTGCCAGCAGCTTAGCGCAGGCGAGCTCCTACGAGCAGTACTTC.

This clonotype was counted at least ten times. The rearrangement uses TRBV7-8 and TRBJ1-2; 8 bases match TRBD1. V lost 5 bases to trimming and J lost 8 bases; unmatched junction nucleotides: 7. CDR3 length: 13 amino acids. The germline V gene has CDR1 SGHVS and CDR2 FQNEAQ. As DNA, the CDR3 is TGTGCCAGCAGCGGCAGGGGGCTGGGAGGCTACACCTTC. Its protein is CASSGRGLGGYTF.

In this sample, this clonotype turned up a few times. The chain links TRBV2 to TRBJ2-1; no definite D call. The CDR3 extends over 12 amino acids. The germline V and J ends were trimmed by 4 bases and 3 bases, with 4 bases remaining between them. Germline-derived CDR1 and CDR2 are SNHLY and FYNNEI. CDR3 in DNA: TGTGCCAGCAGTGTCTACTACAATGAGCAGTTCTTC. It yields the protein CASSVYYNEQFF.

The sample holds a few counts of this clonotype. This sequence joins TRBV11-1 and TRBJ2-7; 8 bases are a match to TRBD2. Germline-derived CDR1 and CDR2 are SGHAT and FQDESV (reference sequence). J was trimmed by 6 bases and V by 2 bases; bases with no gene match: 6. The CDR3 consists of 14 residues. This CDR3 reads CASSLLGGVGEQYF. The CDR3 DNA is TGTGCCAGCAGCTTACTCGGGGGGGTCGGCGAGCAGTACTTC.

This clonotype was recorded many times. The CDR3, as DNA: TGCAGCGTCAGGGGGTTAGCTAACTATGGCTACACCTTC. Translating it yields CSVRGLANYGYTF. The V and J genes are TRBV29-1 and TRBJ1-2; 7 bases match TRBD1. The V segment lost 6 bases and the J segment 0 bases; nucleotides outside the gene matches: 4. The CDR3 length is 13 residues. Germline CDR1 and CDR2: SQVTM and ANQGSEA.

CDR3 sequence reads: CSARDPGETQYF. CDR3 DNA sequence: TGCAGTGCTAGAGACCCAGGGGAGACCCAGTACTTC. The chain is built from TRBV20-1 and TRBJ2-5, with a weak D call TRBD1 (5 bases). The CDR3 runs 12 residues. Germline CDR1 is DFQATT and CDR2 is SNEGSKA (reference sequence). V lost 0 bases and J lost 5, with 7 bases in between.

This clonotype occurred many times. The chain has TRBV20-1 and TRBJ2-7, with unresolved D. Germline V gene sequence: CDR1 DFQATT, CDR2 SNEGSKA (reference sequence). This CDR3 has 11 amino acids. V lost 7 bases and J lost 6, with 13 bases in between. The CDR3 nucleotides read TGCAGTGGTATCGACCGGATCGAGCAGTACTTC. Translated: CSGIDRIEQYF.

The table lists this clonotype with a few counts. V is TRBV10-3 and J is TRBJ1-1; 8 nucleotides match TRBD1. J gave up 5 bases and V 8 bases, and 10 bases lay outside the gene matches. Germline CDR1 ENHRY, CDR2 SYGVKD. This CDR3 has 14 residues. CDR3: CAIGRAGGLTEAFF. The CDR3 DNA follows: TGTGCCATCGGGAGGGCAGGGGGCTTGACTGAAGCTTTCTTT.

This clonotype came up a few times. This rearrangement joins TRBV25-1 to TRBJ1-2, with D possibly being TRBD1 (6 bases). V dropped 6 bases and J dropped 0 bases, with 11 bases sitting between them. The CDR3 totals 14 residues. Germline CDR1 is MGHDK and CDR2 is SYGVNS. The CDR3 sequence is CASSEGGTNYGYTF. Written as DNA, the CDR3 is TGTGCCAGCAGCGAAGGGGGGACTAACTATGGCTACACCTTC.

This clonotype was seen only a few times. V gene TRBV6-2 or TRBV6-3 combines with J gene TRBJ1-1; 12 bases align to TRBD1. Germline lookup yields CDR1 MNHEY and CDR2 SVGEGT. The ends lost 7 bases at V and 5 bases at J; junction bases unmatched: 14. This CDR3 contains 17 residues. CDR3 amino acids: CASTMLGTGGLGTEAFF. As DNA, the CDR3 is TGTGCCAGCACTATGCTCGGGACAGGGGGCCTGGGAACTGAAGCTTTCTTT.

The chain joins TRBV20-1 to TRBJ1-6; 8 bases are a match to TRBD1. This CDR3 is 12 amino acids long. Germline CDR1 is DFQATT and CDR2 is SNEGSKA (reference sequence). With V trimmed by 5 bases and J by 7 bases, 1 base remained unmatched. CDR3 coding DNA: TGCAGTGCTCGGACAGGGAATTCACCCCTCCACTTT. Translated: CSARTGNSPLHF.

The chain uses TRBV7-7 and TRBJ2-1; D is unresolved. This CDR3 is 13 amino acids long. Germline V CDR1 and CDR2: SSHAT, FNYEAQ (reference sequence). V was clipped by 3 bases and J by 5 bases, with 8 bases between them. CDR3 in amino acids: CASSLSHHNEQFF. The DNA of the CDR3 is TGTGCCAGCAGCTTGTCACATCACAATGAGCAGTTCTTC.

This clonotype has at least ten counts. The chain uses TRBV6-5 and TRBJ2-2; maybe TRBD2 (5 bases). The germline CDR1 and CDR2 sequences are MNHEY and SVGAGI. V lost 0 bases and J 4 bases, leaving 6 bases between the germline ends. This CDR3 contains 14 residues. The chain's CDR3 is CASSYSSATGELFF. The CDR3 DNA reads TGTGCCAGCAGTTACTCTAGCGCCACCGGGGAGCTGTTTTTT.

This rearrangement joins TRBV19 to TRBJ2-4; TRBD1 is a possible D gene (6 bases). V was cut by 1 base and J by 8 bases, with 15 bases left in between. CDR1 LNHDA and CDR2 SQIVND come from the germline V gene (reference sequence). This CDR3 contains 15 residues. DNA of the CDR3: TGTGCCAGTAGTATAGGTTGGCAGGGGAGCCACATTCAGTACTTC. Its translation: CASSIGWQGSHIQYF.

The V and J genes are TRBV19 and TRBJ1-5; TRBD1 matches at 9 bases. With 9 bases clipped from V and 1 base from J, the junction kept 7 bases outside the gene matches. This CDR3 comprises 15 residues. The germline CDR1 and CDR2 sequences are LNHDA and SQIVND (reference sequence). The CDR3 region has the DNA TGTGCCAGCTCAACAGGGGGCTGGAGCAATCAGCCCCAGCATTTT. It is translated as CASSTGGWSNQPQHF.

The rearrangement uses TRBV4-2 and TRBJ1-1; D possibly corresponds to TRBD1 (6 bases). CDR1 is LGHNA and CDR2 is YNFKEQ in the germline V gene. Trimming took 0 bases from V and 0 from J, leaving 8 bases between them. This CDR3 spans 15 amino acids. As DNA, the CDR3 is TGTGCCAGCAGCCAAGATGCAGGGGTGAACACTGAAGCTTTCTTT. It encodes CASSQDAGVNTEAFF.

This clonotype was seen a few times. The gene calls are TRBV3-1 and TRBJ2-1; a possible D gene is TRBD1 (5 bases). The CDR3 has 15 residues. Germline V gene sequence: CDR1 LGHDT, CDR2 YNNKEL (reference sequence). V lost 2 bases and J lost 0, with 8 bases in between. CDR3 nucleotides: TGTGCCAGCAGCCAAAGACAGATCTCCTACAATGAGCAGTTCTTC. It encodes CASSQRQISYNEQFF.

This clonotype was observed many times. CDR3 amino acids: CASSTDSREGSYEQYF. Here the CDR3 DNA reads TGTGCCAGCAGTACCGATTCGAGGGAGGGCTCCTACGAGCAGTACTTC. The chain combines TRBV28 with TRBJ2-7; 7 bases map to TRBD2. Germline V gene lookup returns CDR1 MDHEN and CDR2 SYDVKM. This CDR3 is built from 16 residues. Losses at the gene ends were 5 bases for V and 0 bases for J; bases not matched to a gene: 10. Based on the CDR3 plus reference TRBV28 and TRBJ2-7, the full variable domain is DVKVTQSSRYLVKRTGEKVFLECVQDMDHENMFWYRQDPGLGLRLIYFSYDVKMKEKGDIPEGYSVSREKKERFSLILESASTNQTSMYLCASSTDSREGSYEQYFGPGTRLTVT.

The J gene is TRBJ2-7, the V gene TRBV5-1, with TRBD1 matching over 7 bases. The CDR3 has 14 residues. V shed 4 bases, J shed 0 bases, and the junction held 4 bases outside the gene matches. Germline-derived CDR1 and CDR2 are SGHRS and YFSETQ. CDR3 in DNA: TGCGCCAGCAGCACAGGGGCCCTCTCCTACGAGCAGTACTTC. Its translation is CASSTGALSYEQYF.

This clonotype was seen only a few times. This chain uses TRBV7-2 with TRBJ1-1, with D perhaps TRBD1 (5 bases). From germline, CDR1 is SGHTA and CDR2 FQGNSA. The CDR3 extends over 15 amino acids. Trimming shortened V by 2 bases and J by 0 bases, and 10 bases separated the two germline ends. The CDR3 reads CASSLPGTVNTEAFF. The CDR3 DNA sequence: TGTGCCAGCAGCTTACCGGGGACCGTGAACACTGAAGCTTTCTTT.

This clonotype occurred many times. The genes are TRBV15 and TRBJ2-2; maybe TRBD2 (6 bases). The V gene's germline CDR1 is LNHNV and CDR2 YYDKDF (reference sequence). V was trimmed by 5 bases and J by 3 bases, leaving 13 bases between them. The CDR3 runs to 15 residues. The DNA for the CDR3 is TGTGCCACCAGCCTGGGACTGCCTCACACCGGGGAGCTGTTTTTT. It translates to CATSLGLPHTGELFF.